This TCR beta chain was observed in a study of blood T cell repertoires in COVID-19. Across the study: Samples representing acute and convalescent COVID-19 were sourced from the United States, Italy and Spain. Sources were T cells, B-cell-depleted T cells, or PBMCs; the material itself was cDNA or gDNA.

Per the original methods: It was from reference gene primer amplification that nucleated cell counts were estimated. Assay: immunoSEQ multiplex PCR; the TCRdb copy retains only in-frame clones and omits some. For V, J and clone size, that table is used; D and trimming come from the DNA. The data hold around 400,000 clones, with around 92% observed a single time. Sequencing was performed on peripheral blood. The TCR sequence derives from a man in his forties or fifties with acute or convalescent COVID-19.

CDR3 nucleotide sequence: TGCGCCAGCAGCTTGCTACAGGGGGCGGACTATGGCTACACCTTC. Amino acid sequence: CASSLLQGADYGYTF. The chain combines TRBV5-1 with TRBJ1-2; 9 bases agree with TRBD1. Germline loops: CDR1 SGHRS, CDR2 YFSETQ. V dropped 1 base and J dropped 3; count of bases not matched to a gene: 4. The CDR3 sequence is 15 residues long. The complete variable domain, with remaining parts taken from reference TRBV5-1 and TRBJ1-2, reads KAGVTQTPRYLIKTRGQQVTLSCSPISGHRSVSWYQQTPGQGLQFLFEYFSETQRNKGNFPGRFSGRQFSNSRSEMNVSTLELGDSALYLCASSLLQGADYGYTFGSGTRLTVV.